Each of the 3 T cell receptor beta chains below was sequenced from the same sample in a study of CD8+CD57+ T cells in acquired aplastic anemia. It was patients with CD8+CD57+ cell expansion by flow cytometry who were chosen for sequencing. It was genomic DNA that served as the template for profiling TCR beta VDJ and CDR3. MiXCR, run by TCRdb on the reads, gives a single entry per CDR3 protein. The top ten clones hold 1.3% of a sample with 300,000 or so distinct CDR3 sequences, 50% to 65% of them seen once. Specimen: sorted CD4+, CD8+, or CD8+CD57+ T cells (not recorded which) from PBMCs. The origin of the receptors is a human donor with aplastic anemia.

The genes are TRBV7-9 and TRBJ2-5; 8 nucleotides match TRBD1. Per germline, CDR1 SEHNR and CDR2 FQNEAQ (reference sequence). The CDR3 length is 15 residues. V trimming: 2 bases; J trimming: 5 bases; junction bases outside the gene matches: 7. The CDR3: CASSLPGQASETQYF. For the CDR3, the DNA is TGTGCCAGCAGCTTACCGGGACAGGCCTCGGAGACCCAGTACTTC.

The chain employs TRBV20-1 and TRBJ2-7, with 10 bases that match TRBD2. Germline V gives CDR1 DFQATT, CDR2 SNEGSKA (reference sequence). The V segment lost 5 bases and the J segment 3 bases; nucleotides outside the gene matches: 7. The CDR3 runs to 14 residues. The CDR3 is CSASSGGILYEQYF. The CDR3, as DNA: TGCAGTGCTTCTAGCGGGGGAATTCTCTACGAGCAGTACTTC.

Turning to this clonotype: At one boundary the junction diverges from the germline segment, which might be a read error. V is TRBV20-1 and J is TRBJ2-1; D may be TRBD2 (6 bases). Germline V gives CDR1 DFQATT, CDR2 SNEGSKA (reference sequence). The CDR3 is 13 amino acids. CDR3 in amino acids: CSAREWLRTKMYF. In DNA, the CDR3 is TGCAGTGCTCGTGAATGGCTCCGGACTAAGATGTACTTC.